Listed below are T cell receptor beta chains from one sample, sequenced in a study of shared clonotypes between healthy human individuals. The method was immunoSEQ multiplex PCR; TCRdb's version includes in-frame clones alone and lacks a portion of them. The sample carries about 2.3 million clones, more than 80% recorded once. The sample comprised naive CD4+ T cells from PBMCs. The receptors stem from a man aged 18 to 35 in good health. Some clones in this sample may be carry-over from other donors' samples. CDR3s include the opening cysteine and the closing phenylalanine or tryptophan. A D gene is named only where the DNA matches it firmly. Some rows have no size entry. The others give once, few or many, or a class for an expanded clone.

>TRBJ1-2|TRBV6-1|14|-|-
TGTGCCAGCAGTGAGGGAATGACTAACTATGGCTACACCTTC
CASSEGMTNYGYTF
>TRBJ2-2|TRBV30|16|-|TRBD2
TGTGCCTGGGCCCGGAAGCTAGCGGGGTACACCGGGGAGCTGTTTTTT
CAWARKLAGYTGELFF
>TRBJ2-2|TRBV5-1|15|once|TRBD1
TGCGCCAGCAGCCTCGGACAGGGGTCGGGCGGGGAGCTGTTTTTT
CASSLGQGSGGELFF
>TRBJ1-1|TRBV28|15|-|-
TGTGCCAGCAGCTTCCTGAGTGCTTCACACACTGAAGCTTTCTTT
CASSFLSASHTEAFF
>TRBJ2-7|TRBV30|14|-|-
TGTGCCTGGAACAACGCCAAGGGGGTGTACGAGCAGTACTTC
CAWNNAKGVYEQYF
>TRBJ2-7|TRBV11-2|15|-|-
TGTGCCAGCAGCTTCCAGAGGGTCGGCTCCTACGAGCAGTACTTC
CASSFQRVGSYEQYF
>TRBJ1-5|TRBV7-8|15|-|TRBD1
TGTGCCAGCAGCTTAGGAACAGGGGTCAATCAGCCCCAGCATTTT
CASSLGTGVNQPQHF
>TRBJ2-7|TRBV7-9|15|-|-
TGTGCCAGCAGCTTGGAACAGCCAAAAGCCTACGAGCAGTACTTC
CASSLEQPKAYEQYF
>TRBJ2-2|TRBV11-2|16|-|-
TGTGCCAGCAGCTTCACGGGGATGGCGAACACCGGGGAGCTGTTTTTT
CASSFTGMANTGELFF
>TRBJ2-1|TRBV6-6|12|-|-
TGTGCCAGCAGTCCAAGCATCGATGAGCAGTTCTTC
CASSPSIDEQFF
>TRBJ1-4|TRBV5-4|14|-|-
TGTGCCAGCAGCTTCGGACAGCAGAATGAAAAACTGTTTTTT
CASSFGQQNEKLFF
>TRBJ2-5|TRBV5-1|13|once|-
TGCGCCAGCAGCTGGGGGGCAGCGGAGACCCAGTACTTC
CASSWGAAETQYF
>TRBJ2-1|TRBV4-3|15|-|TRBD2
TGCGCCAGCAGCCAAGTAGCGGGAGTGCGGAATGAGCAGTTCTTC
CASSQVAGVRNEQFF
>TRBJ2-7|TRBV6-1|12|-|-
TGTGCCAGCAGCCGGACATTTTACGAGCAGTACTTC
CASSRTFYEQYF
>TRBJ2-7|TRBV19|14|once|-
TGTGCCAGTAGTACCCCAGGAAACTCCTACGAGCAGTACTTC
CASSTPGNSYEQYF
>TRBJ2-5|TRBV7-3|16|-|TRBD2
TGTGCCAGCAGCTTAAGGGCTAGCGGGAGATTAGAGACCCAGTACTTC
CASSLRASGRLETQYF
>TRBJ2-7|TRBV5-1|13|once|-
TGCGCCAGCAGCTCGTTAAGGGGATACGAGCAGTACTTC
CASSSLRGYEQYF
>TRBJ2-2|TRBV6-1|16|-|-
TGTGCCAGCAGTGGTCAAGGTGCCGCGAACACCGGGGAGCTGTTTTTT
CASSGQGAANTGELFF
>TRBJ2-7|TRBV7-9|16|-|TRBD1
TGTGCCAGCAGCTTAGCTGGACAGGGGATTTCGTACGAGCAGTACTTC
CASSLAGQGISYEQYF
>TRBJ2-2|TRBV5-4|18|-|-
TGTGCCAGCAGCTTAAGGACAGATTGGGGGCTAGGTCCCGGGGAGCTGTTTTTT
CASSLRTDWGLGPGELFF